The 28 T cell receptor beta chains in this list originate from one sample, sequenced in a study of beta chain features in type 1 diabetes. General study results and limits: A moderate, significant TCRB CDR3 shortening appeared in type 1 diabetes across four CD4+ subsets.

The sequenced template was cDNA made from the entire isolated RNA. Method: immunoSEQ multiplex PCR; TCRdb's copy keeps in-frame clones and lacks some. This table holds approximately 600,000 clones, around 11% found once. Which antigens these TCRs recognize remains unknown. Specimen: naive CD4+ T cells from blood. The receptors originated from a man aged 25 to 40 with type 1 diabetes.

This clone was counted a few times. The rearrangement joins TRBV7-2 to TRBJ2-2, with a possible D match to TRBD1 (6 bases). The germline CDR1 and CDR2 sequences are SGHTA and FQGNSA. The CDR3 contains 13 residues. Deletions cut 5 bases from V and 5 bases from J, with 9 bases between. CDR3 amino acids: CASSPGTTGELFF. CDR3 nucleotides: TGTGCCAGCAGCCCTGGGACAACCGGGGAGCTGTTTTTT.

The sample holds a few counts of this clone. J is TRBJ2-2 and V is TRBV11-2, with 8 bases lining up with TRBD1. V dropped 5 bases and J dropped 5; count of bases not matched to a gene: 7. The CDR3 length is 15 residues. Germline V gene lookup returns CDR1 SGHAT and CDR2 FQNNGV. The CDR3 reads CASSEDRAWTGELFF. In DNA form, the CDR3 reads TGTGCCAGCAGCGAGGACAGGGCCTGGACCGGGGAGCTGTTTTTT.

A few counts support this clone. The V and J genes are TRBV11-1 and TRBJ2-2; D uncertain. The CDR3 contains 15 residues. Germline V CDR1 and CDR2: SGHAT, FQDESV (reference sequence). V lost 6 bases and J lost 4, with 15 bases in between. The CDR3 protein is CASSLIESGTGELFF. CDR3 in DNA: TGTGCCAGCAGTCTGATCGAATCGGGCACCGGGGAGCTGTTTTTT.

A few counts support this clone. This chain links TRBV5-8 with TRBJ2-2; D gene ambiguous. The V end lost 0 bases, the J end lost 7 bases, and 7 bases lay between the germline ends. This CDR3 spans 13 amino acids. The germline CDR1 and CDR2 sequences are SGHTS and YDEGEE. The CDR3 spells CASSLVAGGELFF. The CDR3 nucleotides are TGTGCCAGCAGCTTGGTCGCCGGCGGGGAGCTGTTTTTT.

V is TRBV5-6 and J is TRBJ2-7; 9 positions agree with TRBD1. Germline trimming cut 7 bases from V and 6 bases from J; bases unmatched to any gene: 5. Germline V gives CDR1 SGHDT, CDR2 YYEEEE. This CDR3 has 12 residues. The DNA of the CDR3 is TGTGCCAGCGTGGGGACAGGGCTCGAGCAGTACTTC. It is translated as CASVGTGLEQYF.

This clone has only a few counts. V usage is TRBV10-3 and J usage is TRBJ2-7; 7 bases fit TRBD1. Germline assignment: CDR1 ENHRY and CDR2 SYGVKD. The J segment lost 5 bases and the V segment lost 5 bases, leaving 3 bases of the junction unmatched. The CDR3 spans 12 residues. The DNA for the CDR3 is TGTGCCATCAGTCAAGACAGGGACGAGCAGTACTTC. Translated: CAISQDRDEQYF.

The CDR3 coding sequence is TGTGCCAGCAGTGCCGAGGGTACGCAGTATTTT. Translated, it gives CASSAEGTQYF. The chain couples TRBV2 to TRBJ2-3; D perhaps matches TRBD2 (5 bases). Trimming pared 4 bases from V and 8 bases from J, leaving 7 bases between. Germline lookup yields CDR1 SNHLY and CDR2 FYNNEI. CDR3 length: 11 amino acids.

The chain uses TRBV7-2 and TRBJ2-3; D not certain. Trimming took off 1 base at V and 1 base at J, with 9 bases between the two ends. There are 15 residues in the CDR3. Germline V gene sequence: CDR1 SGHTA, CDR2 FQGNSA. CDR3 amino acids: CASSLEPTRTDTQYF. In nucleotides, the CDR3 is TGTGCCAGCAGCTTAGAACCTACTCGCACAGATACGCAGTATTTT.

This clone occurred a few times. The V call is TRBV6-5, the J call TRBJ2-7; D assignment may be TRBD1 or TRBD2 (5 bases each). The V and J ends lost 6 bases and 6 bases respectively, with 18 bases between them. Germline CDR1 reads MNHEY; CDR2 reads SVGAGI. The CDR3 is made up of 14 amino acids. The CDR3 sequence is CASSRQRVEFEQYF. The DNA of the CDR3 is TGTGCCAGCAGCAGACAGAGGGTTGAGTTCGAGCAGTACTTC.

This clone was observed a few times. The chain employs TRBV19 and TRBJ1-6; D may be TRBD1 (5 bases). The CDR3 runs to 14 residues. Germline-derived CDR1 and CDR2 are LNHDA and SQIVND (reference sequence). V lost 5 bases and J 8 bases, leaving 13 bases between the germline ends. CDR3 coding DNA: TGTGCCAGTAGTGTGGACTTAGGGGATTCACCCCTCCACTTT. This codes for CASSVDLGDSPLHF.

This clone was seen a few times. The same CDR3 also results from other DNA sequences found in this sample. The chain recombines TRBV6-5 with TRBJ2-7; D gene ambiguous. CDR1 is MNHEY and CDR2 is SVGAGI in the germline V gene. Trimming took 0 bases from V and 0 from J, leaving 9 bases between them. CDR3 length: 15 amino acids. In DNA, the CDR3 is TGTGCCAGCAGTTACTCCGGCCGAAGCTCCTACGAGCAGTACTTC. Protein product: CASSYSGRSSYEQYF.

J is TRBJ1-2 and V is TRBV9; perhaps TRBD1 as D (6 bases). Trimming took 2 bases from V and 3 from J, leaving 8 bases between them. CDR1 and CDR2 (germline): SGDLS, YYNGEE. The CDR3 is 13 amino acids. The CDR3 coding sequence is TGTGCCAGCAGCGTCGACAGGTACTATGGCTACACCTTC. It encodes CASSVDRYYGYTF.

A few counts support this clone. CDR3 residues: CASSPGPGGSYEQYF. The CDR3, as DNA: TGTGCCAGCTCACCAGGCCCTGGGGGTTCCTACGAGCAGTACTTC. This chain joins TRBV18 and TRBJ2-7; the D gene could be TRBD1 or TRBD2 (5 bases each). The germline V and J ends were trimmed by 2 bases and 1 base, with 12 bases remaining between them. Germline assignment: CDR1 KGHSH and CDR2 LQKENI. The CDR3 is 15 amino acids.

This clone was counted only a few times. The chain is built from TRBV30 and TRBJ1-3; the D gene is possibly TRBD1 (5 bases). The CDR3 is 15 residues long. Between the trimmed V and J ends, which lost 3 bases and 2 bases, there was a span of 14 bases. CDR1 and CDR2 from the germline V gene are GTSNPN and SVGIG (reference sequence). In DNA form, the CDR3 reads TGTGCCTGGAGGATGAACGGGGCGGCTGGAAACACCATATATTTT. Translation gives CAWRMNGAAGNTIYF.

CDR3 bases: TGTGCCAGCAGTCGGGACAGAAACTATGGCTACACCTTC. Protein product: CASSRDRNYGYTF. This chain links TRBV6-1 with TRBJ1-2, with TRBD1 matching over 7 bases. This CDR3 has 13 amino acids. Germline V lookup: CDR1 MNHNS, CDR2 SASEGT. V dropped 5 bases and J dropped 2; count of bases not matched to a gene: 2.

This rearrangement joins TRBV4-3 to TRBJ2-7; TRBD1 agrees at 7 bases. This CDR3 is 15 amino acids long. Per the germline V gene, CDR1 is LGHNA and CDR2 is YSLEER. Losses at the gene ends were 6 bases for V and 4 bases for J; bases not matched to a gene: 12. The CDR3 is CASRPKFTGDYEQYF. In DNA, the CDR3 is TGCGCCAGCAGACCAAAATTTACAGGGGATTACGAGCAGTACTTC.

Concerning this clone: One junction end does not reproduce the germline sequence, and a read error may be involved. The chain is built from TRBV9 and TRBJ2-2, with TRBD1 matching over 8 bases. This CDR3 region has 16 residues. Germline lookup yields CDR1 SGDLS and CDR2 YYNGEE. CDR3 nucleotides: TGTGCCAGCAGCGCCGGACAGGGTACGAAGACCGGGGAGCTGTTTTTT. It specifies CASSAGQGTKTGELFF.

V usage is TRBV27 and J usage is TRBJ1-1; 7 bases line up with TRBD1. The CDR3 totals 16 residues. The V gene's germline CDR1 is MNHEY and CDR2 SMNVEV (reference sequence). Unmatched junction bases numbered 12, after V lost 7 bases and J lost 1 base. The chain's CDR3 is CASTPGGSGQNTEAFF. The CDR3, as DNA: TGTGCCAGCACCCCAGGGGGATCCGGCCAGAACACTGAAGCTTTCTTT.

The chain is built from TRBV9 and TRBJ2-7; 7 nucleotides align to TRBD1. The CDR3 length is 15 residues. V was clipped by 4 bases and J by 3 bases; unmatched bases: 10. Germline lookup yields CDR1 SGDLS and CDR2 YYNGEE. In DNA form, the CDR3 reads TGTGCCAGCAGCTCACGGGACAGCTTACTCTACGAGCAGTACTTC. It codes for CASSSRDSLLYEQYF.

This sequence joins TRBV5-4 and TRBJ2-7; D may be TRBD2 (6 bases). This CDR3 comprises 15 residues. The V end was cut by 0 bases, the J end by 3 bases, with 13 bases between. CDR1 is SGHNT, CDR2 YYREEE, per germline (reference sequence). CDR3 coding DNA: TGTGCCAGCAGCTTGGGGGGGGTCCCGTACTACGAGCAGTACTTC. It translates to CASSLGGVPYYEQYF.

This sequence joins TRBV7-9 and TRBJ1-5; D might be TRBD1 (5 bases). The V gene's germline CDR1 is SEHNR and CDR2 FQNEAQ (reference sequence). The V and J ends lost 4 bases and 9 bases respectively, with 13 bases between them. CDR3 size: 13 residues. The CDR3 region has the DNA TGTGCCAGCAGCTGGCAGGGAGAAGGGCCCCAGCATTTT. As protein: CASSWQGEGPQHF.

The rearrangement uses TRBV2 and TRBJ1-6, with D unresolved. This CDR3 comprises 13 residues. The ends were cut back, 4 bases at V and 10 bases at J, with 11 bases in the middle. Germline V CDR1 and CDR2: SNHLY, FYNNEI. The CDR3 coding sequence is TGTGCCAGCAGTGTTGAAGTGGCCTCACCCCTCCACTTT. Translated, it gives CASSVEVASPLHF.

CDR3 residues: CASTSGGVNEKLFF. CDR3 nucleotide sequence: TGTGCCAGCACCTCAGGAGGGGTTAATGAAAAACTGTTTTTT. This rearrangement joins TRBV27 to TRBJ1-4; TRBD1 might be the D (5 bases). The CDR3 sequence is 14 residues long. Trimming shortened V by 7 bases and J by 4 bases, and 13 bases separated the two germline ends. Germline V lookup: CDR1 MNHEY, CDR2 SMNVEV (reference sequence).

V and J are TRBV7-6 and TRBJ2-1; 12 nucleotides agree with TRBD2. The CDR3 consists of 16 residues. From germline, CDR1 is SGHVS and CDR2 FNYEAQ. Unmatched junction bases numbered 8, after V lost 5 bases and J lost 6 bases. The CDR3 protein is CASSTYEGLAGNEQFF. The CDR3 coding sequence is TGTGCCAGCAGCACCTACGAGGGACTAGCGGGCAATGAGCAGTTCTTC.

The chain employs TRBV19 and TRBJ2-1; possible D gene TRBD1, 6 bases. Between the trimmed V and J ends, which lost 5 bases and 10 bases, there was a span of 15 bases. Germline V CDR1 and CDR2: LNHDA, SQIVND (reference sequence). The CDR3 sequence is 13 residues long. CDR3 DNA sequence: TGTGCCAGTAGTCCCACAGGGTTAGAGGAGCAGTTCTTC. The encoded protein is CASSPTGLEEQFF.

J is TRBJ1-3 and V is TRBV30; TRBD1 is a possible D gene (6 bases). The CDR3 length is 16 residues. Trimming left V 5 bases short and J 0 bases short, with 17 bases between. The germline gives CDR1 GTSNPN, CDR2 SVGIG (reference sequence). The CDR3 sequence: CAWSTGGADSGNTIYF. Here the CDR3 DNA reads TGTGCCTGGTCGACAGGAGGGGCTGACTCTGGAAACACCATATATTTT.

The rearrangement links TRBV7-2 to TRBJ1-2; tentatively, D is TRBD1 (5 bases). The CDR3 is 14 amino acids. The V end lost 4 bases, the J end lost 4 bases, and 13 bases lay between the germline ends. CDR1 SGHTA and CDR2 FQGNSA come from the germline V gene. The CDR3 nucleotides read TGTGCCAGCAGCTCCGGACACAGCTTCTATGGCTACACCTTC. It encodes CASSSGHSFYGYTF.

The chain joins TRBV30 to TRBJ2-2, with D possibly TRBD1 on 6 matching bases. Germline CDR1 reads GTSNPN; CDR2 reads SVGIG (reference sequence). This CDR3 has 14 residues. V was clipped by 7 bases and J by 4 bases, with 16 bases between them. The CDR3 DNA follows: TGTGCCTTCTTAAGGGGGTTGGGCACCGGGGAGCTGTTTTTT. Translating it yields CAFLRGLGTGELFF.